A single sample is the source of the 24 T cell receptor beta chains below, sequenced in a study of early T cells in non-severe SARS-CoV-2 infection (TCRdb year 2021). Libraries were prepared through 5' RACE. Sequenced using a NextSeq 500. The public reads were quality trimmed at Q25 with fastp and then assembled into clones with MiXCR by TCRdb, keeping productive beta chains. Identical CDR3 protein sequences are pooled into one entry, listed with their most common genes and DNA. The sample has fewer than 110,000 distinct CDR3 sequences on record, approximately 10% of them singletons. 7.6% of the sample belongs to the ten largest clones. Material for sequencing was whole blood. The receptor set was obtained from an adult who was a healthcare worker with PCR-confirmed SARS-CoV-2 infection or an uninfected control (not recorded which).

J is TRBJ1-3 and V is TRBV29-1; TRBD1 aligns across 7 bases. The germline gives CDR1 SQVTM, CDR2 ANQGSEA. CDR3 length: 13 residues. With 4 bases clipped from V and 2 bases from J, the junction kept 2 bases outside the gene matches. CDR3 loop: CSVGDSPGNTIYF. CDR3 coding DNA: TGCAGCGTTGGGGACAGTCCTGGAAACACCATATATTTT.

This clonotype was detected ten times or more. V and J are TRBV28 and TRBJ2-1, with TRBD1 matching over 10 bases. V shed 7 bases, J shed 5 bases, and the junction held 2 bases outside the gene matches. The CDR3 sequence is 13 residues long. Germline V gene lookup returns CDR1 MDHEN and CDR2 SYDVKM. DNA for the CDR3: TGTGCCAGCAAGGGGACAGGGGACAATGAGCAGTTCTTC. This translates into CASKGTGDNEQFF. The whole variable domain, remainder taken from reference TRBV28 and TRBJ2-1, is DVKVTQSSRYLVKRTGEKVFLECVQDMDHENMFWYRQDPGLGLRLIYFSYDVKMKEKGDIPEGYSVSREKKERFSLILESASTNQTSMYLCASKGTGDNEQFFGPGTRLTVL.

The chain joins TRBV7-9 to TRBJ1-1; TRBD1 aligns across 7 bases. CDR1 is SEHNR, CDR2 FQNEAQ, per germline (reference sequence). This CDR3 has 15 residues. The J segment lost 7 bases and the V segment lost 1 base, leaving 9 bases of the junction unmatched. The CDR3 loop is CASSLVPGGQREAFF. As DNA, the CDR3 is TGTGCCAGCAGCTTAGTACCGGGGGGACAGCGTGAAGCTTTCTTT.

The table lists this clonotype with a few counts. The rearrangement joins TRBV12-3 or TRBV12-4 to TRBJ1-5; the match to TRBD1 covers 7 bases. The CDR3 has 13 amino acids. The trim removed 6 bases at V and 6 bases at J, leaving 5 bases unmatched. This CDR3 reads CASRGQPGQPQHF. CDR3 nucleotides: TGTGCCAGCAGGGGACAGCCCGGTCAGCCCCAGCATTTT.

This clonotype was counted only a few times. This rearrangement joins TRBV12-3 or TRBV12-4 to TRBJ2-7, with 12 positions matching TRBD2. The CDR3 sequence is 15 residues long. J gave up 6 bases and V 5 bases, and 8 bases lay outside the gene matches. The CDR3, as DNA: TGTGCCAGCAGTCCCCGACTAGCGGGAGCGCGCGAGCAGTACTTC. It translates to CASSPRLAGAREQYF.

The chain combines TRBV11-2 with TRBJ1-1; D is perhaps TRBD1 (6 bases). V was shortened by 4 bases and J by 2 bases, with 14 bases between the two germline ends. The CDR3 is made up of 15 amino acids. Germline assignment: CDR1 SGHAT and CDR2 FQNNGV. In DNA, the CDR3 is TGTGCCAGCAGCTCCCGGACAGAGCTTAACACTGAAGCTTTCTTT. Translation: CASSSRTELNTEAFF.

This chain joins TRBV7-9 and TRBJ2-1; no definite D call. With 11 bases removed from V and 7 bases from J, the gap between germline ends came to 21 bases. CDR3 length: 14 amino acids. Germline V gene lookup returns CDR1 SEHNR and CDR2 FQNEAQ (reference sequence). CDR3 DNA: TGTGCCGTCGAAAGCTTCCTACATCGAAATGAGCAGTTCTTC. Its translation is CAVESFLHRNEQFF.

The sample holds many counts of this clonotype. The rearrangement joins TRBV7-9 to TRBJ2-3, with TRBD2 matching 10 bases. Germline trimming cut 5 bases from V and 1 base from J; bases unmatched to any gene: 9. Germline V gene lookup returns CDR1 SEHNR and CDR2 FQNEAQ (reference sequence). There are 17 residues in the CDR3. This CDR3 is CASSPQWGTSGTDTQYF. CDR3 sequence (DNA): TGTGCCAGCAGCCCACAGTGGGGGACTAGCGGCACAGATACGCAGTATTTT.

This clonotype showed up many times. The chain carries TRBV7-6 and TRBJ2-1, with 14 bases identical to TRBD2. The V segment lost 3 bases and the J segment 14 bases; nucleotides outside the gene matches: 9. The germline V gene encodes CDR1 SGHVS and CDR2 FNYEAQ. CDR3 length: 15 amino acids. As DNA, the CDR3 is TGTGCCAGCAGCTTGACGGGACTAGCGGGAGAACAGGAGTTCTTC. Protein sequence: CASSLTGLAGEQEFF.

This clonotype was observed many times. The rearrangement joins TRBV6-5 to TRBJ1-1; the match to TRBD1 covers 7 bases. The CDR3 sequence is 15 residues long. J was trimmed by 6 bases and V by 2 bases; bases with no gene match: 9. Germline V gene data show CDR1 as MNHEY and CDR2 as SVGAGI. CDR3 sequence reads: CASSYVAGTASEAFF. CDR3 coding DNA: TGTGCCAGCAGTTACGTCGCCGGGACAGCTTCTGAAGCTTTCTTT.

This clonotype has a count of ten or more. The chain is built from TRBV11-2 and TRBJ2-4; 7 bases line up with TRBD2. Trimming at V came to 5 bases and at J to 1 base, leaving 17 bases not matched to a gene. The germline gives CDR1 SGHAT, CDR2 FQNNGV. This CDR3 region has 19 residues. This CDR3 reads CASSPFPSGSLLAKNIQYF. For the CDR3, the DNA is TGTGCCAGCAGCCCCTTTCCTAGCGGTTCCTTGCTGGCCAAAAACATTCAGTACTTC.

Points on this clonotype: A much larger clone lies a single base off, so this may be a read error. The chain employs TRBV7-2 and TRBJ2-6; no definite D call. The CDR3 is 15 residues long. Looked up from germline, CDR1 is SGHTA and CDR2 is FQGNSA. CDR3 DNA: TGTGCCAGCAGCTTAGGAGGCTCTGGGACCAACGTCCTGACTTTC. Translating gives CASSLGGSGTNVLTF.

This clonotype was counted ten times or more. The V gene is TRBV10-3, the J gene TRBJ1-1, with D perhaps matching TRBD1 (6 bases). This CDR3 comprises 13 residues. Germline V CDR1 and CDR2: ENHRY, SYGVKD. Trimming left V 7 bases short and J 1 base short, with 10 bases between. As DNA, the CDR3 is TGTGCCATCATGGGGGGCCCGAACACTGAAGCTTTCTTT. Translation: CAIMGGPNTEAFF.

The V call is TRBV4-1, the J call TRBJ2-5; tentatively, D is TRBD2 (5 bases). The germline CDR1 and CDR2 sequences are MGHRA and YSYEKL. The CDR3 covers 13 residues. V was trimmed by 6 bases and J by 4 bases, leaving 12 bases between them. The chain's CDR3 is CASRDWAAETQYF. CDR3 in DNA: TGCGCCAGCAGGGACTGGGCGGCAGAGACCCAGTACTTC.

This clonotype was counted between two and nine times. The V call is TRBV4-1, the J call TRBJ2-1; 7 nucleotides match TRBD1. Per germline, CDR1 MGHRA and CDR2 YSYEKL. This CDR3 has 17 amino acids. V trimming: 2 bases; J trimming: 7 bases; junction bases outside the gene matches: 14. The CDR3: CASSQTPPGTEKNEQFF. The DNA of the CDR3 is TGCGCCAGCAGCCAAACCCCCCCCGGGACAGAGAAGAATGAGCAGTTCTTC.

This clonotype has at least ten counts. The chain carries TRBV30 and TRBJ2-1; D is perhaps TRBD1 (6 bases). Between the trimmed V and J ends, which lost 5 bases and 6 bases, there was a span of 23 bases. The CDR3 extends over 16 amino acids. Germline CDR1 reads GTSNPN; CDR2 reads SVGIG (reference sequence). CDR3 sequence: CAWAQNHRAVINEQFF. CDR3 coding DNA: TGTGCCTGGGCCCAGAATCACAGGGCGGTTATCAATGAGCAGTTCTTC.

CDR3 sequence: CASTKGARTGELFF. CDR3 DNA: TGTGCCAGTACGAAGGGGGCCCGGACCGGGGAGCTGTTTTTT. The V call is TRBV19, the J call TRBJ2-2; TRBD1 agrees at 7 bases. Germline CDR1 LNHDA, CDR2 SQIVND (reference sequence). The CDR3 has 14 residues. V was clipped by 7 bases and J by 5 bases; unmatched bases: 7.

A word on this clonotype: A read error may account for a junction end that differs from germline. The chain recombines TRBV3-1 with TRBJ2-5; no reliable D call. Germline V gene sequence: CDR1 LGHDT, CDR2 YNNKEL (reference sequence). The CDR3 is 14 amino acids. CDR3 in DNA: TGTGTCAGCAGCCGCCGGCATGGCGGAGAGACCCAGTACTTC. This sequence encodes CVSSRRHGGETQYF.

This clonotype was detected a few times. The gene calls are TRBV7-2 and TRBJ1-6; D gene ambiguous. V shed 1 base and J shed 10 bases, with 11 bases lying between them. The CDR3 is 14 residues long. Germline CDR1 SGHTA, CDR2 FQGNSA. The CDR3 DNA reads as TGTGCCAGCAGCTTAGAAAGGCCCCCCTCACCCCTCCACTTT. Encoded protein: CASSLERPPSPLHF.

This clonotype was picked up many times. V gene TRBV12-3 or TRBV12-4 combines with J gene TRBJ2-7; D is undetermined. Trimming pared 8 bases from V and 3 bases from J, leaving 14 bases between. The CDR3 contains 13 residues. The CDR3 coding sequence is TGTGCCAGCGCCGCTCTGGAGATCTACGAGCAGTACTTC. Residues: CASAALEIYEQYF.

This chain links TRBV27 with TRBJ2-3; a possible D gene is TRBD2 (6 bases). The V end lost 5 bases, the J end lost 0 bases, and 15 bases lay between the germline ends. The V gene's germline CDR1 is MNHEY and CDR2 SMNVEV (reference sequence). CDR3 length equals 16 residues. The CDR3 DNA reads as TGTGCCAGCAGTCCCGAATTCAGCGGGAGCACAGATACGCAGTATTTT. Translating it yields CASSPEFSGSTDTQYF.

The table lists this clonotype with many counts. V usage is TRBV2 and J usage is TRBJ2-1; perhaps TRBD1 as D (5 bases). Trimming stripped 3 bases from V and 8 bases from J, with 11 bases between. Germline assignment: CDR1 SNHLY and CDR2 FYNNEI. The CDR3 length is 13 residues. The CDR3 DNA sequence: TGTGCCAGCAGTGAGGGGCCAGGTGATGAGCAGTTCTTC. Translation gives CASSEGPGDEQFF.

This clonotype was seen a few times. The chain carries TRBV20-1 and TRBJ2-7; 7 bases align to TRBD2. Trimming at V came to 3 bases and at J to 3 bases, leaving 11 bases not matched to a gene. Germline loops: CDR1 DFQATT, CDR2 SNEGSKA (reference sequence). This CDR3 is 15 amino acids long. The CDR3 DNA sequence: TGCAGTGCTAGTGGGGGGGTAGAAGGCCGCTACGAGCAGTACTTC. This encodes CSASGGVEGRYEQYF.

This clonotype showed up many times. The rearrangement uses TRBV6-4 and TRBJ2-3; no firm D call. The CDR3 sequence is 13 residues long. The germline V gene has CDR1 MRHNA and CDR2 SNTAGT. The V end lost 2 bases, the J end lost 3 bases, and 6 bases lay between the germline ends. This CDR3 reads CASSDGSTDTQYF. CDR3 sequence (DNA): TGTGCCAGCAGTGACGGTTCTACAGATACGCAGTATTTT.